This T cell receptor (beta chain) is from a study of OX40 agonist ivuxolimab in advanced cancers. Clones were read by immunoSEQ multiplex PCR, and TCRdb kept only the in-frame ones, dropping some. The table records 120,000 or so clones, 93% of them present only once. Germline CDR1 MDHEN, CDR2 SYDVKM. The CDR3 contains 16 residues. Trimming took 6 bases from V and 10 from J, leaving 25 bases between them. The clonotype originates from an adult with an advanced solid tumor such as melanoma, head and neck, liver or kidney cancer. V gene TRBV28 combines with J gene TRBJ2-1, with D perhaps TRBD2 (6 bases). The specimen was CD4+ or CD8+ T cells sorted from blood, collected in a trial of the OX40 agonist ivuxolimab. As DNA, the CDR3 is TGTGCCAGCAGCACAAAAATTAGCGGACGTTATGGGGAGCAGTTCTTC. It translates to CASSTKISGRYGEQFF. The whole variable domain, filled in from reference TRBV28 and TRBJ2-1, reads DVKVTQSSRYLVKRTGEKVFLECVQDMDHENMFWYRQDPGLGLRLIYFSYDVKMKEKGDIPEGYSVSREKKERFSLILESASTNQTSMYLCASSTKISGRYGEQFFGPGTRLTVL.